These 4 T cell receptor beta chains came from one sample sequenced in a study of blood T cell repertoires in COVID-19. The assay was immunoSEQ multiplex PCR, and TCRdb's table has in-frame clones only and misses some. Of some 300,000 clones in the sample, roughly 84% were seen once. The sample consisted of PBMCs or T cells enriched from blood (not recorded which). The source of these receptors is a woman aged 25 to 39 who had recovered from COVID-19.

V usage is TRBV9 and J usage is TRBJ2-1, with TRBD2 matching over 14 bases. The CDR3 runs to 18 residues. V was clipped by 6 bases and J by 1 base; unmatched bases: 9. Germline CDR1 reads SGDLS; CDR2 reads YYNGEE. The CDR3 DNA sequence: TGTGCCAGCACTGGACTAGCGGGGGGCCTAGAATCCTACAATGAGCAGTTCTTC. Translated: CASTGLAGGLESYNEQFF. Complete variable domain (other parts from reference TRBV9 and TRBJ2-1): DSGVTQTPKHLITATGQRVTLRCSPRSGDLSVYWYQQSLDQGLQFLIQYYNGEERAKGNILERFSAQQFPDLHSELNLSSLELGDSALYFCASTGLAGGLESYNEQFFGPGTRLTVL.

CDR3 in amino acids: CASSKRQVYNQPQHF. The CDR3, as DNA: TGTGCCAGCAGCAAACGACAGGTTTACAATCAGCCCCAGCATTTT. J is TRBJ1-5 and V is TRBV21-1; TRBD1, as called in the table, went unchecked against the DNA. TRBV21-1 is a pseudogene segment. This CDR3 is 15 amino acids long.

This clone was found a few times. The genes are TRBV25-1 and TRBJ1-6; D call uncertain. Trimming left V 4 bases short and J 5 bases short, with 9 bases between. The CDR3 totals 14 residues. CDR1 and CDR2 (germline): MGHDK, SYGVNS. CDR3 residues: CASSALGNNSPLHF. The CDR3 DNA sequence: TGTGCCAGCAGTGCCCTAGGCAATAATTCACCCCTCCACTTT.

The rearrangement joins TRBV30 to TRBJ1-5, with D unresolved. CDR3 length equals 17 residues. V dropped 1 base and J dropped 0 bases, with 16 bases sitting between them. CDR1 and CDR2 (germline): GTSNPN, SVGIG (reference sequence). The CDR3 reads CAWSGKSRLFSNQPQHF. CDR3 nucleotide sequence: TGTGCCTGGAGTGGAAAATCCCGACTTTTTAGCAATCAGCCCCAGCATTTT.